The 19 T cell receptor beta chains in this list originate from one sample, sequenced in a study of T cell responses to AZD1222 COVID-19 vaccine (dated by TCRdb to the early 2020s). Explained via the paper, the time point label denotes: baseline before first vaccination. Receptor libraries were prepared by the immunoSEQ multiplex PCR assay. TCRdb's version of the immuneACCESS table is confined to in-frame rearrangements and falls short of the full clone set. An unresolved V gene accounts for under half of the shortfall where checked; the remainder is of unknown origin. The sample contains roughly 160,000 clones, 85% to 90% of them found a single time. In total, the top ten clones hold 6.9% of the sample. This material consisted of peripheral blood, taken on day 0 of AZD1222 vaccination. These receptor sequences come from an adult in good health.

The chain uses TRBV4-3 and TRBJ1-2; 11 bases map to TRBD1. This CDR3 contains 16 residues. Per germline, CDR1 LGHNA and CDR2 YSLEER. The V gene end was trimmed by 0 bases and the J gene end by 7 bases; junction bases not matched to a gene: 7. The CDR3 spells CASSQEIGTGGGGYTF. The CDR3 nucleotides read TGCGCCAGCAGCCAAGAGATAGGGACAGGGGGAGGTGGCTACACCTTC.

This clone showed up just once. The chain couples TRBV29-1 to TRBJ2-5; the match to TRBD2 covers 12 bases. The ends lost 4 bases at V and 5 bases at J; junction bases unmatched: 2. The CDR3 runs 13 residues. The germline V gene has CDR1 SQVTM and CDR2 ANQGSEA. CDR3 DNA: TGCAGCGTTGTTACTAGCGGGGGGGAGACCCAGTACTTC. Residues: CSVVTSGGETQYF.

The CDR3: CASSSVVPNTEAFF. The CDR3 DNA reads TGTGCCAGCAGCTCAGTCGTCCCCAACACTGAAGCTTTCTTT. The genes are TRBV7-9 and TRBJ1-1; the D is unclear. The germline V gene encodes CDR1 SEHNR and CDR2 FQNEAQ (reference sequence). Trimming cost V 4 bases and J 2 bases, with 11 bases left between them. This CDR3 spans 14 amino acids.

V gene TRBV19 combines with J gene TRBJ1-1; no reliable D call. Germline values: CDR1 LNHDA, CDR2 SQIVND (reference sequence). The CDR3 has 13 amino acids. V gave up 8 bases and J gave up 0 bases, with 10 bases separating them. The CDR3 DNA reads TGTGCCAGTTCAGACGGGATGAACACTGAAGCTTTCTTT. It yields the protein CASSDGMNTEAFF. Filled out from reference TRBV19 and TRBJ1-1, the complete variable domain reads DGGITQSPKYLFRKEGQNVTLSCEQNLNHDAMYWYRQDPGQGLRLIYYSQIVNDFQKGDIAEGYSVSREKKESFPLTVTSAQKNPTAFYLCASSDGMNTEAFFGQGTRLTVV.

The genes are TRBV7-2 and TRBJ2-5; no firm D call. Between the trimmed V and J ends, which lost 1 base and 4 bases, there was a span of 16 bases. CDR3 length: 16 residues. Germline CDR1 reads SGHTA; CDR2 reads FQGNSA. DNA for the CDR3: TGTGCCAGCAGCTTAGTGGGTGGGAAACGGATAGAGACCCAGTACTTC. Translation: CASSLVGGKRIETQYF. Looking up the rest from reference TRBV7-2 and TRBJ2-5 gives the full variable domain: GAGVSQSPSNKVTEKGKDVELRCDPISGHTALYWYRQSLGQGLEFLIYFQGNSAPDKSGLPSDRFSAERTGGSVSTLTIQRTQQEDSAVYLCASSLVGGKRIETQYFGPGTRLLVL.

CDR3 residues: CASSQPTGHNSPLHF. For the CDR3, the DNA is TGTGCCAGCAGCCAACCGACAGGGCATAATTCACCCCTCCACTTT. The chain combines TRBV7-2 with TRBJ1-6; 7 bases fit TRBD1. V lost 5 bases, J lost 5 bases, and 6 bases stayed unmatched. Germline values: CDR1 SGHTA, CDR2 FQGNSA. The CDR3 is made up of 15 amino acids.

The V and J genes are TRBV14 and TRBJ2-5, with D tentatively TRBD1 (6 bases). The CDR3 spans 16 residues. Germline CDR1 is SGHDN and CDR2 is FVKESK. The V and J ends lost 2 bases and 5 bases respectively, with 18 bases between them. CDR3 nucleotides: TGTGCCAGCAGCCAACAGGGGTTTTCGGTAGCGGAGACCCAGTACTTC. Protein: CASSQQGFSVAETQYF.

The chain recombines TRBV12-3 or TRBV12-4 with TRBJ1-2; D gene unclear. The germline V and J ends were trimmed by 1 base and 8 bases, with 8 bases remaining between them. This CDR3 contains 12 residues. The CDR3 reads CASSLGERGYTF. The CDR3 bases are TGTGCCAGCAGTTTAGGGGAGAGGGGCTACACCTTC.

This sequence joins TRBV28 and TRBJ1-5; the match to TRBD1 covers 10 bases. In germline, CDR1 is MDHEN, CDR2 SYDVKM. The trim removed 4 bases at V and 7 bases at J, leaving 7 bases unmatched. The CDR3 sequence is 15 residues long. The CDR3 spells CASSSTGGAKQPQHF. CDR3 DNA: TGTGCCAGCAGTTCGACAGGGGGCGCGAAGCAGCCCCAGCATTTT.

The V gene is TRBV9, the J gene TRBJ1-4, with D perhaps matching TRBD1 (6 bases). CDR1 and CDR2 from the germline V gene are SGDLS and YYNGEE. Trimming removed 0 bases from V and 7 bases from J, with 13 bases in between. This CDR3 contains 15 residues. Here the CDR3 DNA reads TGTGCCAGCAGCGTAGATGGGACATTGGGTGAAAAACTGTTTTTT. Translated: CASSVDGTLGEKLFF.

The chain employs TRBV18 and TRBJ1-3; 7 positions match TRBD1. The CDR3 runs 17 residues. CDR1 is KGHSH and CDR2 is LQKENI in the germline V gene. The V and J ends lost 4 bases and 0 bases, in that order; junction bases with no gene match: 9. The CDR3 DNA is TGTGCCAGCTCACTTTACGGGACAGACGTCTCTGGAAACACCATATATTTT. This gives the protein CASSLYGTDVSGNTIYF.

CDR3 in DNA: TGTGCCAGCAGTTTAGAGTTAGGATCACCCCTCCACTTT. It specifies CASSLELGSPLHF. The rearrangement links TRBV12-3 or TRBV12-4 to TRBJ1-6, with D hard to call. This CDR3 has 13 residues. Trimming stripped 1 base from V and 10 bases from J, with 8 bases between.

This rearrangement joins TRBV6-5 to TRBJ2-1; D unresolved. V was cut by 2 bases and J by 3 bases, with 5 bases left in between. Looked up from germline, CDR1 is MNHEY and CDR2 is SVGAGI. This CDR3 has 13 amino acids. CDR3 sequence reads: CASSYASYNEQFF. In DNA, the CDR3 is TGTGCCAGCAGTTACGCTAGCTACAATGAGCAGTTCTTC.

This clone showed up just once. V is TRBV9 and J is TRBJ1-3, with D possibly TRBD1 on 5 matching bases. Looked up from germline, CDR1 is SGDLS and CDR2 is YYNGEE. The CDR3 spans 16 residues. Trimming took off 4 bases at V and 0 bases at J, with 14 bases between the two ends. The CDR3 loop is CASSPQGVSSGNTIYF. CDR3 coding DNA: TGTGCCAGCAGCCCGCAGGGCGTTAGCTCTGGAAACACCATATATTTT.

The chain combines TRBV3-1 (or the pseudogene TRBV3-2) with TRBJ2-2; 8 bases fit TRBD2. The germline gives CDR1 LGHDT, CDR2 YNNKEL (reference sequence). The CDR3 length is 15 residues. The J segment lost 7 bases and the V segment lost 1 base, leaving 5 bases of the junction unmatched. CDR3 bases: TGTGCCAGCAGCCAAGTGTACCGGGAGGGCGGGGAGCTGTTTTTT. Protein product: CASSQVYREGGELFF.

There are a few counts of this clone. The chain couples TRBV3-1 (or the pseudogene TRBV3-2) to TRBJ1-1; D is undetermined. V was shortened by 5 bases and J by 4 bases, with 17 bases between the two germline ends. Germline assignment: CDR1 LGHDT and CDR2 YNNKEL (reference sequence). The CDR3 sequence is 15 residues long. The CDR3 region has the DNA TGTGCCAGCAGCAAAGCAAGGGTTGCGGCCACTGAAGCTTTCTTT. Protein: CASSKARVAATEAFF.

A note on this clone: The sample carries other DNA sequences with the same CDR3. J is TRBJ2-2 and V is TRBV5-1, with 7 nucleotides matching TRBD1. In germline, CDR1 is SGHRS, CDR2 YFSETQ. The CDR3 is 14 residues long. The V segment lost 0 bases and the J segment 7 bases; nucleotides outside the gene matches: 3. The CDR3 region is CASSLGQGDGELFF. CDR3 DNA: TGCGCCAGCAGCTTGGGACAGGGCGACGGGGAGCTGTTTTTT.

The chain recombines TRBV23-1 with TRBJ2-2; weak D call: TRBD2 (6 bases). TRBV23-1 is an ORF for which the function is uncertain. The V end was cut by 10 bases, the J end by 3 bases, with 18 bases between. The CDR3 is 15 residues long. CDR3: CANTPSGCYTGELFF. The CDR3 coding sequence is TGCGCCAATACGCCAAGCGGGTGTTACACCGGGGAGCTGTTTTTT.

CDR3: CASTGEGAYEQYF. The CDR3 DNA reads TGTGCCAGTACAGGGGAGGGTGCCTACGAGCAGTACTTC. The chain has TRBV7-9 and TRBJ2-7, with D tentatively TRBD1 or TRBD2 (7 bases each). CDR1 is SEHNR, CDR2 FQNEAQ, per germline (reference sequence). V was clipped by 9 bases and J by 2 bases, with 14 bases between them. The CDR3 runs 13 residues.